This T cell receptor beta chain originates from a study of cytomegalovirus exposure and HLA in healthy donors. Study-level background: Among around 170 million T cells, an earlier analysis found roughly 100 million unique TCR beta sequences.

The CDR3 has 16 residues. The germline V and J ends were trimmed by 1 base and 8 bases, with 17 bases remaining between them. Germline-derived CDR1 and CDR2 are LNHDA and SQIVND (reference sequence). This clone was seen only a few times. The PCR made use of 60 Vbeta and 13 Jbeta primers. Method: immunoSEQ multiplex PCR; TCRdb's copy keeps in-frame clones and lacks some. The sample has about 140,000 clones, about 70% seen once. The sequencing sample was made of PBMCs. The J gene is TRBJ1-4, the V gene TRBV19, with D tentatively TRBD1 (5 bases). The sequence was obtained from a male donor in good health and CMV-seronegative. The CDR3 nucleotides read TGTGCCAGTAGTATAGGTTCTTCCAGGGTTGGCGAAAAACTGTTTTTT. Protein product: CASSIGSSRVGEKLFF.